The clone carrying this T cell receptor (beta chain) was picked up a small number of times. This sample was taken from a study of cytomegalovirus exposure and HLA in healthy donors. CDR1 is PRHDT, CDR2 FYEKMQ, per germline (reference sequence). This CDR3 spans 11 amino acids. J lost 5 bases, V lost 11 bases, and 5 bases had no gene match. Primers for the PCR totalled 60 Vbeta and 13 Jbeta. TCRdb's copy holds only in-frame clones and misses some; the assay was immunoSEQ multiplex PCR. Of tens of thousands of clones in the sample, about 66% were seen once. The gene calls are TRBV13 and TRBJ1-1; TRBD1 matches 7 bases. The sequence was collected from a man between 45 and 60 years old in good health and CMV-seropositive. Sequenced sample: PBMCs. For the CDR3, the DNA is TGTGCCGAAACAGGGGCTACTGAAGCTTTCTTT. It yields the protein CAETGATEAFF.